This record concerns one T cell receptor (beta chain) sequence. Antigen unknown. Sample time point: newly diagnosed, previously untreated cHL patient sample. Magnetic negative selection was used to purify CD4+ T cells from PBMCs that had been thawed. Comparison samples consisted of PBMCs from newly diagnosed, untreated classical Hodgkin lymphoma. Trimming cost V 5 bases and J 1 base, with 12 bases left between them. The CDR3 has 14 residues. Germline V lookup: CDR1 MDHEN, CDR2 SYDVKM. This sample was taken from a study of PD-1 blockade in classical Hodgkin lymphoma. Points from the study as a whole: Baseline TCR diversity was reportedly lower in newly diagnosed patients than healthy donors. The authors have not defined what causes the repertoire differences, possibly disease activity or prior therapy.

The method was immunoSEQ multiplex PCR; TCRdb's version includes in-frame clones alone and lacks a portion of them. The repertoire consists of tens of thousands of clones, with 85% to 90% occurring once and the leading ten covering over 0.2%. This receptor was taken from a human donor with classical Hodgkin lymphoma. Specimen: CD4+ T cells from blood. The chain couples TRBV28 to TRBJ2-7; D is perhaps TRBD1 (6 bases). CDR3 in DNA: TGTGCCAGCAGTCCCCCGACAGGTTCCTACGAGCAGTACTTC. It translates to CASSPPTGSYEQYF.